The source of this T cell receptor (beta chain) is a study of CD8 T cells in Susac syndrome. CDR1 is MNHNY, CDR2 SVGAGI, per germline (reference sequence). The CDR3 length is 15 residues. Deletions cut 5 bases from V and 3 bases from J, with 15 bases between. cDNA came from around 0.5 to 1 ug RNA primed by random hexamers. The immunoSEQ assay covered 54 Vbeta and 13 Jbeta segments for CDR3. Each CDR3 protein gets one entry after TCRdb re-called the immunoSEQ multiplex PCR reads with MiXCR. There are 100,000 to 150,000 distinct CDR3 sequences in the sample; around 85% occur only once, and 0.51% lies in the top ten.

This TCR was recovered from a human donor with multiple sclerosis. The chain carries TRBV6-6 and TRBJ2-3; D is possibly TRBD2 (5 bases). Material: CD8+ T cells from PBMCs. CDR3 in amino acids: CASSPGKRGTDTQYF. CDR3 in DNA: TGTGCCAGCAGTCCGGGTAAACGCGGGACAGATACGCAGTATTTT.